What follows are 19 T cell receptor beta chains derived from one specimen sequenced in a study of CD8+ T cells in alopecia areata. Sequencing templates came from extracted RNA that was reverse transcribed into cDNA. The assay was immunoSEQ multiplex PCR, and TCRdb's table has in-frame clones only and misses some. The table lists 150,000 to 200,000 clones, about three fifths of them singletons. The sequencing input was CD4+ T cells sorted from blood. The receptors come from a human donor in good health.

V gene TRBV14 combines with J gene TRBJ2-4; D ambiguous. Trimming removed 5 bases from V and 4 bases from J, with 9 bases in between. The CDR3 length is 13 residues. Germline CDR1 and CDR2: SGHDN and FVKESK. CDR3: CASSKALKNIQYF. For the CDR3, the DNA is TGTGCCAGCAGCAAGGCGCTAAAAAACATTCAGTACTTC.

This chain connects TRBV4-1 to TRBJ2-3; TRBD2 might be the D (6 bases). Trimming stripped 5 bases from V and 7 bases from J, with 19 bases between. The germline CDR1 and CDR2 sequences are MGHRA and YSYEKL. The CDR3 has 15 amino acids. CDR3 amino acids: CASSREVRREYTQYF. The CDR3 DNA reads TGCGCCAGCAGCAGGGAGGTTCGCCGGGAGTATACGCAGTATTTT.

This clone was counted only a few times. The V gene is TRBV19, the J gene TRBJ1-1; D call uncertain. The germline V gene has CDR1 LNHDA and CDR2 SQIVND (reference sequence). The V end lost 5 bases, the J end lost 0 bases, and 16 bases lay between the germline ends. CDR3 length: 16 residues. CDR3 sequence: CASSLSSTRLNTEAFF. The CDR3 region has the DNA TGTGCCAGTAGTCTTTCGTCGACCAGGTTGAACACTGAAGCTTTCTTT.

The V call is TRBV10-3, the J call TRBJ2-7; D gene unclear. Trimming pared 6 bases from V and 7 bases from J, leaving 10 bases between. The CDR3 sequence is 11 residues long. The germline V gene has CDR1 ENHRY and CDR2 SYGVKD. The CDR3 DNA reads as TGTGCCATCAGGTCTCAGCTGGAGCAGTACTTC. Amino acids: CAIRSQLEQYF.

V is TRBV2 and J is TRBJ1-3; D is unresolved. Per the germline V gene, CDR1 is SNHLY and CDR2 is FYNNEI. V shed 2 bases and J shed 4 bases, with 12 bases lying between them. This CDR3 is 15 amino acids long. Here the CDR3 reads CASSEIRIAGNTIYF. CDR3 bases: TGTGCCAGCAGTGAAATAAGGATTGCCGGAAACACCATATATTTT.

The chain combines TRBV7-9 with TRBJ2-1; no definite D call. This CDR3 is 12 amino acids long. The germline V gene has CDR1 SEHNR and CDR2 FQNEAQ (reference sequence). Trimming removed 1 base from V and 6 bases from J, with 4 bases in between. The CDR3 loop is CASSLVSNEQFF. The DNA for the CDR3 is TGTGCCAGCAGCTTAGTATCCAATGAGCAGTTCTTC.

V usage is TRBV2 and J usage is TRBJ2-5; 9 nucleotides align to TRBD1. Germline-derived CDR1 and CDR2 are SNHLY and FYNNEI. This CDR3 is built from 13 residues. With 5 bases clipped from V and 5 bases from J, the junction kept 3 bases outside the gene matches. The CDR3 sequence: CASSRDRDETQYF. CDR3 sequence (DNA): TGTGCCAGCAGTAGGGACAGGGACGAGACCCAGTACTTC.

This chain joins TRBV5-6 and TRBJ1-1; D possibly corresponds to TRBD1 (6 bases). The V gene lost 4 bases and the J gene lost 4 bases, with 20 bases spanning the gap. CDR3 size: 16 residues. In germline, CDR1 is SGHDT, CDR2 YYEEEE. The CDR3 bases are TGTGCCAGCAGCCGACTGGGGGCAACGTCGGGCACTGAAGCTTTCTTT. Its protein is CASSRLGATSGTEAFF.

V gene TRBV5-6 combines with J gene TRBJ2-7; TRBD2 matches at 8 bases. The trim removed 0 bases at V and 3 bases at J, leaving 8 bases unmatched. Germline V gene data show CDR1 as SGHDT and CDR2 as YYEEEE. The CDR3 runs 16 residues. The CDR3 loop is CASSLVGAGGGYEQYF. As DNA, the CDR3 is TGTGCCAGCAGCTTGGTAGGGGCGGGAGGCGGCTACGAGCAGTACTTC.

This clone was counted a few times. V usage is TRBV5-6 and J usage is TRBJ1-1; D is unclear. The CDR3 extends over 12 amino acids. Germline V lookup: CDR1 SGHDT, CDR2 YYEEEE. Trimming pared 2 bases from V and 4 bases from J, leaving 6 bases between. CDR3 in DNA: TGTGCCAGCAGCTTTCAGAGCACTGAAGCTTTCTTT. It encodes CASSFQSTEAFF.

The chain employs TRBV28 and TRBJ2-4; possible D gene TRBD1, 6 bases. CDR1 and CDR2 from the germline V gene are MDHEN and SYDVKM. This CDR3 is 15 amino acids long. Trimming took 5 bases from V and 6 from J, leaving 17 bases between them. The CDR3 DNA is TGTGCCAGCAGTAAACAGGGTGGGGGCTCAAACATTCAGTACTTC. Amino acids: CASSKQGGGSNIQYF.

The rearrangement uses TRBV11-2 and TRBJ2-1, with TRBD2 matching 10 bases. Germline CDR1 and CDR2: SGHAT and FQNNGV. There are 17 residues in the CDR3. V shed 1 base and J 6 bases; nucleotides not matched to a gene: 9. The CDR3 DNA reads as TGTGCCAGCAGCTTAGGGAGCGGGAGGGCCAGAAGCAATGAGCAGTTCTTC. This codes for CASSLGSGRARSNEQFF.

The table lists this clone with a few counts. This sequence joins TRBV19 and TRBJ2-4; a possible D gene is TRBD1 (5 bases). CDR3 length: 14 amino acids. The V end lost 1 base, the J end lost 6 bases, and 10 bases lay between the germline ends. Germline assignment: CDR1 LNHDA and CDR2 SQIVND (reference sequence). CDR3 loop: CASSIGGSGNIQYF. The CDR3 bases are TGTGCCAGTAGTATAGGGGGCTCTGGAAACATTCAGTACTTC.

This chain uses TRBV9 with TRBJ2-2; D possibly matches TRBD1 or TRBD2 (5 bases each). Trimming took off 2 bases at V and 0 bases at J, with 8 bases between the two ends. CDR1 SGDLS and CDR2 YYNGEE come from the germline V gene. CDR3 length equals 15 residues. The CDR3 here is CASSVGDANTGELFF. Here the CDR3 DNA reads TGTGCCAGCAGCGTGGGGGATGCGAACACCGGGGAGCTGTTTTTT.

As to this clone: The same CDR3 can be traced to other DNA sequences in this sample. V is TRBV7-9 and J is TRBJ2-5, with D unresolved. Germline V CDR1 and CDR2: SEHNR, FQNEAQ (reference sequence). Deletions cut 1 base from V and 4 bases from J, with 10 bases between. The CDR3 is 14 residues long. This CDR3 reads CASSLGGSGETQYF. CDR3 nucleotide sequence: TGTGCCAGCAGCTTAGGCGGTTCAGGAGAGACCCAGTACTTC.

V is TRBV11-2 and J is TRBJ2-5; 11 nucleotides match TRBD1. The CDR3 spans 19 residues. V lost 3 bases and J lost 4; bases outside the gene matches: 16. Germline CDR1 reads SGHAT; CDR2 reads FQNNGV. CDR3 coding DNA: TGTGCCAGCAGCTTTCGGAGGACAGGGGGCACAAGGGTGGCAGAGACCCAGTACTTC. Protein sequence: CASSFRRTGGTRVAETQYF.

The chain joins TRBV5-1 to TRBJ2-4; 8 bases fit TRBD1. Per the germline V gene, CDR1 is SGHRS and CDR2 is YFSETQ. V trimming: 4 bases; J trimming: 8 bases; junction bases outside the gene matches: 8. The CDR3 runs 14 residues. The CDR3 bases are TGCGCCAGCAGCGGCCAGGGGGCAAGGGACATTCAGTACTTC. It encodes CASSGQGARDIQYF.

This chain connects TRBV5-4 to TRBJ1-4; the D is unclear. V lost 0 bases, J lost 8 bases, and 11 bases lay in between. The CDR3 spans 14 residues. Germline V gene sequence: CDR1 SGHNT, CDR2 YYREEE (reference sequence). CDR3 in DNA: TGTGCCAGCAGCTTGGCTTCACGTCGGGAAAAACTGTTTTTT. This codes for CASSLASRREKLFF.

The chain links TRBV19 to TRBJ1-5; 7 nucleotides agree with TRBD1. Trimming removed 5 bases from V and 9 bases from J; junction bases left unmatched: 10. This CDR3 has 14 residues. The germline V gene has CDR1 LNHDA and CDR2 SQIVND (reference sequence). The CDR3 reads CASSVDRVAGPQHF. The CDR3 bases are TGTGCCAGTAGTGTTGACAGGGTTGCTGGGCCCCAGCATTTT.